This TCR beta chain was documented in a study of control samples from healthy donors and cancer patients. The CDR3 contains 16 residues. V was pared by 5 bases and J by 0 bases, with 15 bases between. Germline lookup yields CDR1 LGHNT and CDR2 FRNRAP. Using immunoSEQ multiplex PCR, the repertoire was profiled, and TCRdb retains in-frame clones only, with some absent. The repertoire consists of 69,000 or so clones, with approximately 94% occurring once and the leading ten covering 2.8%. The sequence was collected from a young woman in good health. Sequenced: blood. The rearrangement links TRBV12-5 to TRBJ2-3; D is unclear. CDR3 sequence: CASGMLAGPSTDTQYF. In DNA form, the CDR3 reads TGTGCTAGTGGTATGTTAGCCGGTCCTAGCACAGATACGCAGTATTTT.